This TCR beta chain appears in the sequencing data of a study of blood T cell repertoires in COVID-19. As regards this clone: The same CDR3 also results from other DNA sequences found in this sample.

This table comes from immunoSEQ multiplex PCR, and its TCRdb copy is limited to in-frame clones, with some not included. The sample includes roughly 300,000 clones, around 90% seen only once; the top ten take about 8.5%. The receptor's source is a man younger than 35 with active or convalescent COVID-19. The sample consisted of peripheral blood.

The CDR3 sequence: CASSEATGGSTDTQYF. The CDR3 DNA sequence: TGTGCCAGCAGTGAAGCAACGGGGGGAAGCACAGATACGCAGTATTTT. V is TRBV6-1 and J is TRBJ2-3, with 7 nucleotides matching TRBD2. Germline CDR1 reads MNHNS; CDR2 reads SASEGT. This CDR3 is built from 16 residues. Trimming at V came to 0 bases and at J to 0 bases, leaving 3 bases not matched to a gene.